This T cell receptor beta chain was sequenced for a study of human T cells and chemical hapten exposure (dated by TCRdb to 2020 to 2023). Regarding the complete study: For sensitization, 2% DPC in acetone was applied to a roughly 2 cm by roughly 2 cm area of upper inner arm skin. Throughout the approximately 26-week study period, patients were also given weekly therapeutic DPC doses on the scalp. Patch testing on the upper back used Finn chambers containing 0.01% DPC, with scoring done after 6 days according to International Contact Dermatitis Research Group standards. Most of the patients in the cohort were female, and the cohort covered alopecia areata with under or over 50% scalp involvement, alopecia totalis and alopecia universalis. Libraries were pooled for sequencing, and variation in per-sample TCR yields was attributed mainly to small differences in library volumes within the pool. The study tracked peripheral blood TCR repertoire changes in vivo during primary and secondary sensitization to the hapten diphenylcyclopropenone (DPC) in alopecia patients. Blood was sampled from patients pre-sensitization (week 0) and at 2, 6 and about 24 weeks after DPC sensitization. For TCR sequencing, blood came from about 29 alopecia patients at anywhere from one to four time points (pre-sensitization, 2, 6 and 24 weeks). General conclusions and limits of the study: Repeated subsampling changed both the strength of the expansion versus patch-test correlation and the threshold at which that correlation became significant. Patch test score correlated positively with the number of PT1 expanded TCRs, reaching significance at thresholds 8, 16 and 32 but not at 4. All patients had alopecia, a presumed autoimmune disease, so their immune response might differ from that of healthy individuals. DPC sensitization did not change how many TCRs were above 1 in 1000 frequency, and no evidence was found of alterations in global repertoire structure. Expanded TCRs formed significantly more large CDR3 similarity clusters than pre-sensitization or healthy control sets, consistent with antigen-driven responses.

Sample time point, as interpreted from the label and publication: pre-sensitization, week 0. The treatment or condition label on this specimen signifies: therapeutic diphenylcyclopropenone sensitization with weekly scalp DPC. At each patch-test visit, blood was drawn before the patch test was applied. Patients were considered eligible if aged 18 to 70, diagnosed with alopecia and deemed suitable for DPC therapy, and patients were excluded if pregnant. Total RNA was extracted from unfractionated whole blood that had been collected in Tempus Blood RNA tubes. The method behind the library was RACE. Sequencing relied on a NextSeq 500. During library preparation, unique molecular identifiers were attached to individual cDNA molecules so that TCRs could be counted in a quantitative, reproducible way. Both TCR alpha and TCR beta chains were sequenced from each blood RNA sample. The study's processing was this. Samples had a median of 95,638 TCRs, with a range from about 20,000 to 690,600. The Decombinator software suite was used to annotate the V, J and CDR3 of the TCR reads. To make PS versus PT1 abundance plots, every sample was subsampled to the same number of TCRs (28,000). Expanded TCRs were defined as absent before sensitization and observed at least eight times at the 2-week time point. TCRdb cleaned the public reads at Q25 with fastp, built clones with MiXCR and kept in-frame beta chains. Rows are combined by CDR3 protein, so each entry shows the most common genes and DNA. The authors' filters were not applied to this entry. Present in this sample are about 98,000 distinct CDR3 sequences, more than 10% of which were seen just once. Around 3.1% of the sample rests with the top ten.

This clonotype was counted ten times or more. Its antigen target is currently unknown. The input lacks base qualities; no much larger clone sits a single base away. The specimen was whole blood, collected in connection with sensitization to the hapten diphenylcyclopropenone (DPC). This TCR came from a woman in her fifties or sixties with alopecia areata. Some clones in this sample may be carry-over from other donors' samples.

The bases read TGTGCCAGCTCACCACCGGGACAGGGGGCGAAAACTGAAGCTTTCTTT. Its protein reads: CASSPPGQGAKTEAFF. The chain uses TRBV18 and TRBJ1-1, and TRBD1 matches 12 of the central bases. The CDR1 and CDR2 encoded by the germline V gene are KGHSH and LQKENI. The CDR3 holds 16 amino acids from the cysteine to the phenylalanine. The only DNA kept is the CDR3, 48 bases in frame from the first base. Trimming leaves V shorter by 0 bases and J shorter by 5 bases, with the junction holding 4 bases beyond the gene matches.